Here is one T cell receptor beta chain with its context. Method: immunoSEQ multiplex PCR; TCRdb's copy keeps in-frame clones and lacks some. The profile shows 850,000 to 1,200,000 clones, approximately 76% of them singletons. The sample comes from a study of shared clonotypes between healthy human individuals. Sequencing was done on a sample of memory CD4+ T cells sorted from blood. As to subset: CD45RA-negative fraction. This TCR was sampled from a man between 18 and 29 years old in good health.

Written as DNA, the CDR3 is TGTGCCAGCAGCTTGACAGGTTATAATTCACCCCTCCACTTT. Encoded protein: CASSLTGYNSPLHF. The J gene is TRBJ1-6, the V gene TRBV5-8; possible D gene TRBD1, 5 bases. This CDR3 has 14 residues. V lost 1 base, J lost 4 bases, and 6 bases lay in between. Looked up from germline, CDR1 is SGHTS and CDR2 is YDEGEE.